The 22 T cell receptor beta chains below all came from one sample that was sequenced in a study of T cell responses to AZD1222 COVID-19 vaccine. Produced via immunoSEQ multiplex PCR; TCRdb's table is partial and in-frame only. The sample holds roughly 130,000 clones, roughly 92% seen once. The source was peripheral blood, collected 28 days after the second AZD1222 dose. These receptor sequences come from an adult who received the AZD1222 COVID-19 vaccine.

V gene TRBV4-3 combines with J gene TRBJ1-5; D remains ambiguous. The V and J ends lost 3 bases and 0 bases respectively, with 9 bases between them. The CDR3 runs 15 residues. Germline CDR1 LGHNA, CDR2 YSLEER. DNA for the CDR3: TGCGCCAGCAGCCAGGCCCTTAATAGCAATCAGCCCCAGCATTTT. Its protein product is CASSQALNSNQPQHF.

V is TRBV5-8 and J is TRBJ2-5; weak D call: TRBD2 (5 bases). The ends were cut back, 3 bases at V and 1 base at J, with 16 bases in the middle. This CDR3 region has 16 residues. CDR1 is SGHTS and CDR2 is YDEGEE in the germline V gene. In DNA, the CDR3 is TGTGCCAGCAGCTACCTACGAGGGAGTCCCCAAGAGACCCAGTACTTC. It yields the protein CASSYLRGSPQETQYF.

The chain recombines TRBV25-1 with TRBJ1-6; D gene unclear. The germline CDR1 and CDR2 sequences are MGHDK and SYGVNS. V lost 3 bases to trimming and J lost 7 bases, with 13 bases between them. The CDR3 consists of 15 residues. The CDR3 DNA follows: TGTGCCAGCAGTGACTCTGGAACGGGGAATTCACCCCTCCACTTT. It specifies CASSDSGTGNSPLHF.

The chain uses TRBV4-3 and TRBJ1-4; D perhaps matches TRBD1 (5 bases). Trimming took off 5 bases at V and 2 bases at J, with 12 bases between the two ends. This CDR3 comprises 15 residues. The germline CDR1 and CDR2 sequences are LGHNA and YSLEER. In nucleotides, the CDR3 is TGCGCCAGCAGCAAAGGGACTTGGACTAATGAAAAACTGTTTTTT. Translating gives CASSKGTWTNEKLFF.

The rearrangement joins TRBV19 to TRBJ1-4, with D possibly being TRBD1 (6 bases). CDR1 and CDR2 (germline): LNHDA, SQIVND (reference sequence). V lost 6 bases to trimming and J lost 0 bases, with 14 bases between them. The CDR3 sequence is 16 residues long. CDR3 sequence reads: CASRDSAFSTNEKLFF. CDR3 in DNA: TGTGCCAGTAGGGACAGCGCCTTTTCAACTAATGAAAAACTGTTTTTT.

The J gene is TRBJ2-7, the V gene TRBV18, with 10 bases lining up with TRBD1. V lost 4 bases, J lost 2 bases, and 5 bases stayed unmatched. The CDR3 sequence is 15 residues long. In germline, CDR1 is KGHSH, CDR2 LQKENI. CDR3 sequence reads: CASSQDRGATYEQYF. For the CDR3, the DNA is TGTGCCAGCTCACAGGACAGGGGGGCAACCTACGAGCAGTACTTC.

V usage is TRBV5-5 and J usage is TRBJ1-5; D remains ambiguous. V dropped 0 bases and J dropped 7 bases, with 8 bases sitting between them. The CDR3 totals 13 residues. Germline assignment: CDR1 SGHKS and CDR2 YYEKEE (reference sequence). The CDR3: CASSLGGRQPQHF. The CDR3 nucleotides are TGTGCCAGCAGCTTGGGGGGAAGACAGCCCCAGCATTTT.

This sequence joins TRBV19 and TRBJ1-4; no clear D gene. The ends were cut back, 0 bases at V and 8 bases at J, with 10 bases in the middle. The CDR3 is 14 amino acids. The V gene's germline CDR1 is LNHDA and CDR2 SQIVND (reference sequence). The CDR3 spells CASSIDRGYEKLFF. CDR3 nucleotides: TGTGCCAGTAGTATAGATCGGGGATACGAAAAACTGTTTTTT.

V usage is TRBV4-3 and J usage is TRBJ2-7; no firm D call. The germline V and J ends were trimmed by 0 bases and 0 bases, with 9 bases remaining between them. This CDR3 spans 15 amino acids. Germline CDR1 LGHNA, CDR2 YSLEER. CDR3 DNA sequence: TGCGCCAGCAGCCAAGACAGGTCGAGCTCCTACGAGCAGTACTTC. It encodes CASSQDRSSSYEQYF.

The V gene is TRBV7-2, the J gene TRBJ2-7, with no clear D. With 5 bases removed from V and 4 bases from J, the gap between germline ends came to 12 bases. CDR1 and CDR2 from the germline V gene are SGHTA and FQGNSA. The CDR3 is 13 amino acids. CDR3 sequence reads: CASSVPRDYEQYF. The CDR3 DNA reads TGTGCCAGCAGCGTCCCAAGGGATTACGAGCAGTACTTC.

A few counts support this clone. V is TRBV18 and J is TRBJ2-2; TRBD2 aligns across 9 bases. With V trimmed by 1 base and J by 2 bases, 2 bases remained unmatched. The CDR3 is made up of 16 amino acids. Per germline, CDR1 KGHSH and CDR2 LQKENI. CDR3 sequence (DNA): TGTGCCAGCTCACCACTAGCGGGGGCTAACACCGGGGAGCTGTTTTTT. Translating it yields CASSPLAGANTGELFF.

The CDR3 DNA is TGTGCCAGCAGCGTAGTCGGGAGCTCCTACAATGAGCAGTTCTTC. Amino acid sequence: CASSVVGSSYNEQFF. The chain is built from TRBV9 and TRBJ2-1; D might be TRBD2 (6 bases). Trimming stripped 0 bases from V and 0 bases from J, with 7 bases between. Germline CDR1 and CDR2: SGDLS and YYNGEE. The CDR3 spans 15 residues.

J is TRBJ1-5 and V is TRBV12-3 or TRBV12-4, with a tentative D call TRBD1 (6 bases). Trimming stripped 5 bases from V and 14 bases from J, with 13 bases between. This CDR3 spans 11 amino acids. CDR3 sequence reads: CASSLQGPKHF. The CDR3 DNA reads TGTGCCAGCAGTCTACAGGGCCCTAAGCATTTT.

The chain employs TRBV5-1 and TRBJ2-7; 12 positions agree with TRBD1. This CDR3 is built from 13 residues. The junction had 5 bases not matched to a gene; V was cut back by 4 bases and J by 9 bases. CDR1 SGHRS and CDR2 YFSETQ come from the germline V gene. CDR3 sequence (DNA): TGCGCCAGCAGCCGCCCGGGACAGGGGGCGCAGTACTTC. Its translation is CASSRPGQGAQYF.

The CDR3 loop reads CASSFQGQGSTEAFF. The DNA for the CDR3 is TGCGCCAGCAGCTTCCAAGGACAGGGGAGCACTGAAGCTTTCTTT. This chain connects TRBV5-1 to TRBJ1-1, with 9 bases that match TRBD1. There are 15 residues in the CDR3. The germline V gene has CDR1 SGHRS and CDR2 YFSETQ. J gave up 4 bases and V 2 bases, and 6 bases lay outside the gene matches.

This chain connects TRBV29-1 to TRBJ1-1, with D uncertain. Trimming cost V 4 bases and J 1 base, with 16 bases left between them. CDR3 length equals 15 residues. CDR1 is SQVTM and CDR2 is ANQGSEA in the germline V gene. CDR3 residues: CSVAESLLGNTEAFF. In DNA form, the CDR3 reads TGCAGCGTTGCCGAATCCCTCCTCGGGAACACTGAAGCTTTCTTT.

This chain links TRBV9 with TRBJ1-3; D call uncertain. The CDR3 totals 15 residues. V lost 4 bases, J lost 0 bases, and 11 bases lay in between. Germline lookup yields CDR1 SGDLS and CDR2 YYNGEE. Here the CDR3 reads CASSLGRFSGNTIYF. The CDR3 DNA follows: TGTGCCAGCAGCTTAGGGAGGTTCTCTGGAAACACCATATATTTT.

This chain connects TRBV1 to TRBJ1-5; no DNA check was done on the table's D call, TRBD1. TRBV1 is deemed a pseudogene. There are 14 residues in the CDR3. In DNA, the CDR3 is TGCACCAGCAGCGGGAACGAAGGGGGTCAGCCCCAGCATTTT. Its translation is CTSSGNEGGQPQHF.

The chain combines TRBV2 with TRBJ1-2; maybe TRBD1 (5 bases). The CDR3 is 14 residues long. With 9 bases removed from V and 4 bases from J, the gap between germline ends came to 18 bases. Germline values: CDR1 SNHLY, CDR2 FYNNEI. The CDR3 coding sequence is TGTGCCAGACAGGCTCAGGGATCTACCTATGGCTACACCTTC. The encoded protein is CARQAQGSTYGYTF.

The CDR3 here is CASSYGGTEPQHF. In DNA form, the CDR3 reads TGTGCCAGCAGTTACGGAGGGACTGAGCCCCAGCATTTT. The rearrangement uses TRBV6-5 and TRBJ1-5; TRBD1 is a possible D gene (5 bases). V shed 2 bases and J shed 8 bases, with 10 bases lying between them. Germline CDR1 reads MNHEY; CDR2 reads SVGAGI. The CDR3 sequence is 13 residues long.

The V and J genes are TRBV3-1 (or the pseudogene TRBV3-2) and TRBJ2-7, with 7 bases identical to TRBD2. Trimming at V came to 3 bases and at J to 3 bases, leaving 5 bases not matched to a gene. Germline values: CDR1 LGHDT, CDR2 YNNKEL (reference sequence). This CDR3 has 14 residues. The DNA of the CDR3 is TGTGCCAGCAGCCAGGGAGGGGCCAACTACGAGCAGTACTTC. It codes for CASSQGGANYEQYF.

The chain has TRBV5-1 and TRBJ2-5; possibly TRBD1 for D (6 bases). Between the trimmed V and J ends, which lost 5 bases and 1 base, there was a span of 12 bases. The CDR3 spans 14 residues. Germline V lookup: CDR1 SGHRS, CDR2 YFSETQ. CDR3 coding DNA: TGCGCCAGCAGTTCTGGACAGACCCAAGAGACCCAGTACTTC. Its translation: CASSSGQTQETQYF.